The clone carrying this T cell receptor beta chain was counted at least ten times. The data belong to a study of neurological immune-mediated disorders. V was clipped by 0 bases and J by 13 bases, with 16 bases between them. Germline CDR1 reads LGHNA; CDR2 reads YSLEER. The CDR3 covers 15 residues. The cDNA came from 5'RACE, which used 10-nucleotide random UMIs. In TCRdb, the 5' RACE reads were re-called with MiXCR into one record per CDR3 protein. The table includes about 92,000 distinct CDR3 sequences, 3% to 4% detected once. V and J are TRBV4-3 and TRBJ1-6, with no clear D. This clonotype originated in a woman aged 45 to 65 with multiple sclerosis. Material: PBMCs. CDR3 in DNA: TGCGCCAGCAGCCAAGATTGGGCATCCCCAGTCCCCCTCCACTTT. This codes for CASSQDWASPVPLHF.